Below are 21 T cell receptor beta chains sequenced from a single sample in a study of monozygotic twins with inflammatory bowel disease. Reanalyzing the 5' RACE reads, TCRdb keeps one entry per CDR3 protein, without DNA. In all, the sample yields under 150,000 distinct CDR3 sequences. The material sequenced was blood. Receptors were obtained from a human donor with ulcerative colitis or Crohn's disease, or a healthy co-twin of an affected twin (not recorded which).

This rearrangement joins TRBV4-2 to TRBJ1-1; the TRBD1 assignment by TCRdb is unverifiable without DNA. This CDR3 is 17 amino acids long. From germline, CDR1 is LGHNA and CDR2 YNFKEQ. The CDR3 sequence: CASSQDVSPGRNTEAFF.

This chain links TRBV5-1 with TRBJ1-5. This CDR3 is 12 amino acids long. The germline V gene has CDR1 SGHRS and CDR2 YFSETQ. The CDR3 sequence: CASEGSNQPQHF. Together with reference TRBV5-1 and TRBJ1-5, the CDR3 gives the full variable domain: KAGVTQTPRYLIKTRGQQVTLSCSPISGHRSVSWYQQTPGQGLQFLFEYFSETQRNKGNFPGRFSGRQFSNSRSEMNVSTLELGDSALYLCASEGSNQPQHFGDGTRLSIL.

The chain has TRBV5-1 and TRBJ2-3; with no DNA, the TCRdb D assignment of TRBD1 cannot be verified. Germline V CDR1 and CDR2: SGHRS, YFSETQ. The CDR3 runs to 15 residues. The CDR3: CASSLLGQGTDTQYF.

The genes are TRBV5-1 and TRBJ2-2; with no DNA, the TCRdb D assignment of TRBD2 cannot be verified. Germline CDR1 is SGHRS and CDR2 is YFSETQ. The CDR3 length is 15 residues. CDR3 region: CASIDYPEVSGELFF.

This rearrangement joins TRBV20-1 to TRBJ2-6; absent DNA, TCRdb's TRBD1 call cannot be checked. The germline gives CDR1 DFQATT, CDR2 SNEGSKA (reference sequence). CDR3 size: 15 residues. CDR3 amino acids: CSARSAGPGANVLTF.

The chain has TRBV19 and TRBJ1-1; as DNA is missing, the TRBD1 call by TCRdb cannot be tested. This CDR3 comprises 17 residues. CDR1 is LNHDA and CDR2 is SQIVND in the germline V gene (reference sequence). This CDR3 is CASSAWRVGQGGTEAFF.

V usage is TRBV29-1 and J usage is TRBJ2-5; TCRdb outputs TRBD2, but without DNA this stays unchecked. Germline CDR1 is SQVTM and CDR2 is ANQGSEA. The CDR3 is 14 residues long. Here the CDR3 reads CSVSGLGPQETQYF.

The chain links TRBV5-6 to TRBJ2-7; TCRdb's assignment of TRBD1 cannot be checked, as there is no DNA. Per germline, CDR1 SGHDT and CDR2 YYEEEE. The CDR3 covers 15 residues. The CDR3: CASSRTGTGIYEQYF. Supplemented by reference TRBV5-6 and TRBJ2-7, the full variable domain reads DAGVTQSPTHLIKTRGQQVTLRCSPKSGHDTVSWYQQALGQGPQFIFQYYEEEERQRGNFPDRFSGHQFPNYSSELNVNALLLGDSALYLCASSRTGTGIYEQYFGPGTRLTVT.

CDR3 sequence: CASSASFSTDTQYF. The genes are TRBV2 and TRBJ2-3; the TCRdb call, TRBD2, lacks DNA for checking. Germline V gene data show CDR1 as SNHLY and CDR2 as FYNNEI. The CDR3 covers 14 residues.

V gene TRBV12-3 or TRBV12-4 combines with J gene TRBJ1-3. The CDR3 length is 13 residues. The CDR3 loop reads CASSSFSGNTIYF.

The rearrangement uses TRBV12-3 or TRBV12-4 and TRBJ1-5; TCRdb returns TRBD1, unconfirmable since there is no DNA. This CDR3 has 15 residues. The CDR3 protein is CASSTRTGLNQPQHF.

V is TRBV11-2 and J is TRBJ2-1. CDR3 length: 15 residues. Germline V gene data show CDR1 as SGHAT and CDR2 as FQNNGV. The CDR3 spells CASSFELVTYNEQFF.

The chain carries TRBV6-2 or TRBV6-3 and TRBJ1-5. The germline V gene encodes CDR1 MNHEY and CDR2 SVGEGT. This CDR3 has 15 residues. CDR3: CASSYVPAEGQPQHF.

J is TRBJ2-7 and V is TRBV5-1. This CDR3 region has 13 residues. Germline loops: CDR1 SGHRS, CDR2 YFSETQ. CDR3 sequence reads: CASSLAINDEQYF.

This rearrangement joins TRBV3-1 to TRBJ2-5. Germline lookup yields CDR1 LGHDT and CDR2 YNNKEL (reference sequence). The CDR3 loop spans 14 amino acids. CDR3 amino acids: CASSLSGYPETQYF.

The J gene is TRBJ1-2, the V gene TRBV18. The CDR3 is made up of 12 amino acids. Per germline, CDR1 KGHSH and CDR2 LQKENI. This chain's CDR3 is CASSPPGYGYTF.

The chain is built from TRBV3-1 and TRBJ2-5; TCRdb's D gene call, TRBD1, goes unchecked for lack of DNA. The length of the CDR3 is 14 residues. Germline V gene lookup returns CDR1 LGHDT and CDR2 YNNKEL (reference sequence). The CDR3 sequence is CASSPSSGGETQYF.

The chain employs TRBV6-4 and TRBJ2-1; TCRdb proposes TRBD2, but this gene call is untestable without DNA. This CDR3 spans 19 amino acids. Germline V gene sequence: CDR1 MRHNA, CDR2 SNTAGT. The CDR3 protein is CASKIKRKGDIGSYNEQFF.

This chain connects TRBV5-1 to TRBJ2-7; lacking DNA, the TRBD2 call made by TCRdb goes unchecked. From germline, CDR1 is SGHRS and CDR2 YFSETQ. The CDR3 totals 14 residues. CDR3: CASSLGGTSREQYF. The whole variable domain, remainder taken from reference TRBV5-1 and TRBJ2-7, is KAGVTQTPRYLIKTRGQQVTLSCSPISGHRSVSWYQQTPGQGLQFLFEYFSETQRNKGNFPGRFSGRQFSNSRSEMNVSTLELGDSALYLCASSLGGTSREQYFGPGTRLTVT.

This chain uses TRBV5-1 with TRBJ1-4; as DNA is missing, the TRBD1 call by TCRdb cannot be tested. This CDR3 is 16 amino acids long. From germline, CDR1 is SGHRS and CDR2 YFSETQ. This CDR3 is CASSLAQERGDEKLFF.

V gene TRBV4-2 combines with J gene TRBJ1-5; the TRBD1 assignment by TCRdb is unverifiable without DNA. Germline CDR1 LGHNA, CDR2 YNFKEQ. The CDR3 is 15 amino acids. CDR3 sequence: CASSPDRGSNQPQHF.